Below, 26 T cell receptor beta chains from the same sample are listed, as sequenced in a study of blood T cells in healthy people across ages. It was with a sample-barcoded 5' primer and a J-beta primer mix that a second PCR of about 6 to 12 cycles was run. TCRdb processed the 5' RACE reads anew with MiXCR; each CDR3 protein has one entry. The sample lists roughly 800,000 distinct CDR3 sequences, 35% to 40% occurring once. Sequencing was done on a sample of blood. All receptors derive from a man aged 18-30 years in good health.

The rearrangement uses TRBV5-1 and TRBJ1-5; D perhaps matches TRBD1 (5 bases). This CDR3 is 17 amino acids long. Germline V lookup: CDR1 SGHRS, CDR2 YFSETQ. V lost 5 bases, J lost 6 bases, and 24 bases lay in between. CDR3 residues: CASSHHGTVFVSQPQHF. The CDR3 nucleotides read TGCGCCAGCAGTCATCACGGGACGGTGTTTGTTAGTCAGCCCCAGCATTTT.

The J gene is TRBJ2-5, the V gene TRBV6-5; 13 positions match TRBD2. This CDR3 spans 18 amino acids. Per germline, CDR1 MNHEY and CDR2 SVGAGI. The trim removed 4 bases at V and 0 bases at J, leaving 8 bases unmatched. The DNA for the CDR3 is TGTGCCAGCAGTTCGCGACTAGCGGGGGGACGCCACCAAGAGACCCAGTACTTC. Translated, it gives CASSSRLAGGRHQETQYF.

The chain links TRBV7-9 to TRBJ1-1, with 8 positions matching TRBD1. CDR1 SEHNR and CDR2 FQNEAQ come from the germline V gene (reference sequence). CDR3 length: 15 residues. Losses at the gene ends were 5 bases for V and 6 bases for J; bases not matched to a gene: 11. CDR3: CASSKGVRGRAEAFF. The CDR3 DNA is TGTGCCAGCAGCAAAGGGGTCAGGGGGCGGGCTGAAGCTTTCTTT.

The V and J genes are TRBV29-1 and TRBJ1-2, with D unresolved. V was pared by 2 bases and J by 8 bases, with 12 bases between. Germline lookup yields CDR1 SQVTM and CDR2 ANQGSEA. The CDR3 length is 12 residues. CDR3: CSVESILRGYTF. The CDR3 DNA follows: TGCAGCGTTGAATCCATTCTACGGGGCTACACCTTC.

The genes are TRBV4-2 and TRBJ2-1; a possible D gene is TRBD2 (5 bases). The germline gives CDR1 LGHNA, CDR2 YNFKEQ. The CDR3 has 14 amino acids. V gave up 0 bases and J gave up 6 bases, with 9 bases separating them. In nucleotides, the CDR3 is TGTGCCAGCAGCCAAGAGGAGGCTGGCAATGAGCAGTTCTTC. Its translation: CASSQEEAGNEQFF.

A word on this clonotype: A much bigger clone sits one base away, suggesting this may be a read error. V is TRBV7-6 and J is TRBJ2-1; no firm D call. There are 13 residues in the CDR3. From germline, CDR1 is SGHVS and CDR2 FNYEAQ. Trimming removed 0 bases from V and 10 bases from J, with 10 bases in between. CDR3 sequence: CASSLAKDDEQFF. The DNA of the CDR3 is TGTGCCAGCAGCTTAGCGAAGGATGACGAGCAGTTCTTC.

The CDR3 DNA reads as TGTGCCAGCACCAAGGGACAGGCCCACACAGATACGCAGTATTTT. It codes for CASTKGQAHTDTQYF. The chain links TRBV9 to TRBJ2-3; TRBD1 matches at 8 bases. The germline gives CDR1 SGDLS, CDR2 YYNGEE. Trimming took 6 bases from V and 2 from J; bases not matched to a gene: 8. The length of the CDR3 is 15 residues.

This clonotype was seen a handful of times. This chain connects TRBV7-3 to TRBJ2-3; D might be TRBD1 or TRBD2, each matching 5 bases. From germline, CDR1 is SGHTA and CDR2 FQGTGA. V shed 0 bases and J shed 2 bases, with 15 bases lying between them. The CDR3 consists of 17 residues. CDR3 region: CASSLTGTGGDTDTQYF. In DNA form, the CDR3 reads TGTGCCAGCAGCTTAACTGGGACCGGCGGTGACACAGATACGCAGTATTTT.

The CDR3 region is CASSQGGYDYEQYF. CDR3 DNA: TGCGCCAGCAGCCAAGGGGGATATGACTACGAGCAGTACTTC. The chain couples TRBV4-3 to TRBJ2-7; D remains ambiguous. The CDR3 is made up of 14 amino acids. Germline values: CDR1 LGHNA, CDR2 YSLEER. V was shortened by 1 base and J by 3 bases, with 10 bases between the two germline ends.

Note on this clonotype: Since a much larger clone is just one base distant, this may be a read error. The chain carries TRBV7-2 and TRBJ1-1; possibly TRBD1 for D (5 bases). The length of the CDR3 is 13 residues. The germline V gene has CDR1 SGHTA and CDR2 FQGNSA. This CDR3 reads CAISLASGTEAFF. CDR3 coding DNA: TGTGCCATCAGCTTAGCTTCAGGGACTGAAGCTTTCTTT.

V gene TRBV5-1 combines with J gene TRBJ2-1, with TRBD2 matching 7 bases. Germline V CDR1 and CDR2: SGHRS, YFSETQ. The junction had 7 bases not matched to a gene; V was cut back by 4 bases and J by 3 bases. The CDR3 consists of 15 residues. The CDR3 region is CASSEASGDYNEQFF. As DNA, the CDR3 is TGCGCCAGCAGCGAGGCTAGCGGTGACTACAATGAGCAGTTCTTC.

CDR3 nucleotides: TGCAGCGTTGAGAGGGCCACCCGACAGGGAGGCAACAATGAGCAGTTCTTC. As protein: CSVERATRQGGNNEQFF. The V call is TRBV29-1, the J call TRBJ2-1, with D perhaps TRBD1 (7 bases). Germline lookup yields CDR1 SQVTM and CDR2 ANQGSEA. The germline V and J ends were trimmed by 3 bases and 5 bases, with 23 bases remaining between them. The CDR3 sequence is 17 residues long.

In this sample, this clonotype turned up a few times. The rearrangement uses TRBV6-2 or TRBV6-3 and TRBJ1-2; a weak D match, TRBD1 (5 bases). The CDR3 loop spans 16 amino acids. Per the germline V gene, CDR1 is MNHEY and CDR2 is SVGEGT. The V gene lost 1 base and the J gene lost 2 bases, with 14 bases spanning the gap. This CDR3 reads CASSYYLGGINYGYTF. In DNA form, the CDR3 reads TGTGCCAGCAGTTACTATCTTGGGGGAATCAACTATGGCTACACCTTC.

This clonotype has a handful of counts. V and J are TRBV7-2 and TRBJ2-3, with D possibly being TRBD2 (6 bases). The CDR3 sequence is 14 residues long. The V gene's germline CDR1 is SGHTA and CDR2 FQGNSA. The germline V and J ends were trimmed by 5 bases and 4 bases, with 13 bases remaining between them. In DNA, the CDR3 is TGTGCCAGCAGCCTAATCGCTAGCGCAGATACGCAGTATTTT. It encodes CASSLIASADTQYF.

This clonotype has a handful of counts. The chain employs TRBV5-6 and TRBJ1-2, with 7 bases that match TRBD1. Trimming cost V 0 bases and J 1 base; bases outside gene matches: 3. The CDR3 runs 15 residues. Germline V gene sequence: CDR1 SGHDT, CDR2 YYEEEE. CDR3 sequence: CASSLGDSFNYGYTF. The CDR3 coding sequence is TGTGCCAGCAGCTTGGGGGACAGCTTTAACTATGGCTACACCTTC.

This clonotype was seen a handful of times. The chain is built from TRBV7-2 and TRBJ2-3; 12 nucleotides align to TRBD2. The J segment lost 5 bases and the V segment lost 5 bases, leaving 8 bases of the junction unmatched. Germline assignment: CDR1 SGHTA and CDR2 FQGNSA. This CDR3 comprises 16 residues. CDR3 sequence (DNA): TGTGCCAGCAGCCGAGGGCTAGCGGGGGGGGAAGATACGCAGTATTTT. This encodes CASSRGLAGGEDTQYF.

Remarks on this clonotype: This may arise from a read error, as a much more abundant clone is one base away. The chain links TRBV20-1 to TRBJ2-7; no clear D gene. Germline CDR1 and CDR2: DFQATT and SNEGSKA (reference sequence). Trimming removed 3 bases at V and 0 bases at J, with 12 bases between. CDR3 size: 14 residues. CDR3 nucleotides: TGCAGTGCTAGGACGACCGCTGACTCCTACGAGCAGTACTTC. Translating gives CSARTTADSYEQYF.

This clonotype was seen a few times. CDR3 DNA sequence: TGCGCCAGCAGCCAAGATCCCAGCCACACTGAAGCTTTCTTT. It yields the protein CASSQDPSHTEAFF. J is TRBJ1-1 and V is TRBV4-3; D gene ambiguous. Germline V gene lookup returns CDR1 LGHNA and CDR2 YSLEER. Trimming left V 0 bases short and J 3 bases short, with 8 bases between. This CDR3 contains 14 residues.

This clonotype showed up just a few times. The gene calls are TRBV14 and TRBJ1-4; D not resolved. The CDR3 is 15 residues long. Between the trimmed V and J ends, which lost 1 base and 8 bases, there was a span of 14 bases. The germline V gene has CDR1 SGHDN and CDR2 FVKESK. The CDR3 DNA sequence: TGTGCCAGCAGCCAAGCGTACCCATCTGAGGAAAAACTGTTTTTT. Its translation is CASSQAYPSEEKLFF.

The chain recombines TRBV9 with TRBJ1-2; D may be TRBD1 (6 bases). The CDR3 length is 15 residues. Germline CDR1 reads SGDLS; CDR2 reads YYNGEE. V lost 3 bases to trimming and J lost 4 bases, with 16 bases between them. The chain's CDR3 is CASSAGHQGGYGYTF. CDR3 DNA: TGTGCCAGCAGCGCGGGACACCAGGGCGGCTATGGCTACACCTTC.

This clonotype was observed a single time. A read error is possible here, since a much larger clone lies one base away. The chain couples TRBV12-3 or TRBV12-4 to TRBJ2-4; unclear D gene. The J call may be in error: the DNA end matches TRBJ2-7 better. This CDR3 spans 14 amino acids. The CDR3 nucleotides read TGTGCCAGCAGTGTTTGGGTGAAGTGGTACGAGCAGTACTTC. This sequence encodes CASSVWVKWYEQYF.

This rearrangement joins TRBV4-3 to TRBJ2-7; the D is unclear. The CDR3 runs 13 residues. V was shortened by 0 bases and J by 6 bases, with 9 bases between the two germline ends. CDR1 and CDR2 from the germline V gene are LGHNA and YSLEER. The CDR3 DNA reads as TGCGCCAGCAGCCAAGACTTGATGCGCGAGCAGTACTTC. Residues: CASSQDLMREQYF.

This chain joins TRBV29-1 and TRBJ1-2; D remains ambiguous. Germline V gives CDR1 SQVTM, CDR2 ANQGSEA. The CDR3 loop spans 13 amino acids. V dropped 6 bases and J dropped 1 base, with 12 bases sitting between them. The CDR3 nucleotides read TGCAGCGTGCCGCTCGCGGTTAACTATGGCTACACCTTC. It translates to CSVPLAVNYGYTF.

This clonotype has just a few counts. V and J are TRBV4-3 and TRBJ2-2, with D possibly being TRBD1 or TRBD2 (7 bases each). Trimming took off 1 base at V and 4 bases at J, with 19 bases between the two ends. This CDR3 is built from 18 residues. Germline assignment: CDR1 LGHNA and CDR2 YSLEER. The CDR3 spells CASSQVGWSGDSTGELFF. The CDR3 DNA follows: TGCGCCAGCAGCCAAGTGGGGTGGAGCGGGGACAGCACCGGGGAGCTGTTTTTT.

V gene TRBV10-3 combines with J gene TRBJ1-6, with D perhaps matching TRBD1 (6 bases). CDR1 and CDR2 from the germline V gene are ENHRY and SYGVKD. This CDR3 is 16 amino acids long. The V and J ends lost 10 bases and 7 bases respectively, with 23 bases between them. The CDR3 DNA sequence: TGTGCCACCCTCCGGACAGCCCCCAGTAGGAATTCACCCCTCCACTTT. This encodes CATLRTAPSRNSPLHF.

The gene calls are TRBV20-1 and TRBJ2-1, with TRBD2 matching 13 bases. Germline V gene data show CDR1 as DFQATT and CDR2 as SNEGSKA (reference sequence). The CDR3 extends over 17 amino acids. The ends lost 5 bases at V and 0 bases at J; junction bases unmatched: 7. The chain's CDR3 is CSARTSGGVSSYNEQFF. In DNA form, the CDR3 reads TGCAGTGCTCGGACTAGCGGGGGAGTAAGCTCCTACAATGAGCAGTTCTTC.